These T cell receptor beta chains were read from a single sample in a study of shared clonotypes between healthy human individuals. TCRdb keeps only in-frame clones here, not all; method: immunoSEQ multiplex PCR. Of 2 million to 2.5 million clones listed, 85% to 95% are singletons. The sequenced sample was naive CD4+ T cells from PBMCs. The origin of the receptors is a man aged 18-30 years in good health. Some clones in this sample may be carry-over from other donors' samples. CDR3s include the opening cysteine and the closing phenylalanine or tryptophan. D genes are given only for firm matches. A row's size may be missing; if present it is once, few, many or a size class.

v_call: TRBV10-3; d_call: TRBD1; clone_size: NA; j_call: TRBJ1-2; cdr3_nt: TGTGCCATCAGGGCCCCCGGACAGGGGAACTATGGCTACACCTTC; cdr3_aa: CAIRAPGQGNYGYTF
v_call: TRBV28; d_call: TRBD2; clone_size: NA; j_call: TRBJ2-7; cdr3_nt: TGTGCCAGCAGTTTAATAGCTAGCGGGGGCGAGCAGTACTTC; cdr3_aa: CASSLIASGGEQYF
v_call: TRBV6-6; d_call: NA; clone_size: NA; j_call: TRBJ2-5; cdr3_nt: TGTGCCAGCAGTTACTACCCTAGCGCAGAGACCCAGTACTTC; cdr3_aa: CASSYYPSAETQYF
v_call: TRBV19; d_call: NA; clone_size: NA; j_call: TRBJ1-2; cdr3_nt: TGTGCCAGTAGTAAATATACCGGGACGGCGATCGAAGGCTACACCTTC; cdr3_aa: CASSKYTGTAIEGYTF
v_call: TRBV6-5; d_call: NA; clone_size: NA; j_call: TRBJ2-3; cdr3_nt: TGTGCCAGCAGTTACGCGGGGAATACGCAGTATTTT; cdr3_aa: CASSYAGNTQYF
v_call: TRBV7-9; d_call: NA; clone_size: NA; j_call: TRBJ1-2; cdr3_nt: TGTGCCAGCGCAGTCGGCTTGGGTGGCTACACCTTC; cdr3_aa: CASAVGLGGYTF
v_call: TRBV5-8; d_call: NA; clone_size: once; j_call: TRBJ2-7; cdr3_nt: TGTGCCAGCAGCTTGGGACTGACCTACGAGCAGTACTTC; cdr3_aa: CASSLGLTYEQYF
v_call: TRBV28; d_call: NA; clone_size: few; j_call: TRBJ1-1; cdr3_nt: TGTGCCAGCAGTTCGCCTGGGGGAGCGAACACTGAAGCTTTCTTT; cdr3_aa: CASSSPGGANTEAFF
v_call: TRBV9; d_call: NA; clone_size: once; j_call: TRBJ2-3; cdr3_nt: TGTGCCAGCAGCCCAAATAAAGATACGCAGTATTTT; cdr3_aa: CASSPNKDTQYF
v_call: TRBV7-9; d_call: NA; clone_size: NA; j_call: TRBJ2-3; cdr3_nt: TGTGCCAGCAGCTTATCCGTCGGGAGGGACAGGGACCCTCAGGGTACGCAGTATTTT; cdr3_aa: CASSLSVGRDRDPQGTQYF
v_call: TRBV5-1; d_call: NA; clone_size: NA; j_call: TRBJ1-1; cdr3_nt: TGCGCCAGCAGCCCCTGGTTAGGGATTAACACTGAAGCTTTCTTT; cdr3_aa: CASSPWLGINTEAFF
v_call: TRBV7-9; d_call: TRBD2; clone_size: NA; j_call: TRBJ2-1; cdr3_nt: TGTGCCAGCAGCTCAGAAACTAGCGGGAGGATCAATGAGCAGTTCTTC; cdr3_aa: CASSSETSGRINEQFF
v_call: TRBV28; d_call: TRBD1; clone_size: NA; j_call: TRBJ1-2; cdr3_nt: TGTGCCAACAGGGGCGAAATCGACTATGGCTACACCTTC; cdr3_aa: CANRGEIDYGYTF
v_call: TRBV19; d_call: NA; clone_size: NA; j_call: TRBJ2-3; cdr3_nt: TGTGCCAGTAGTATAGGTCGGGGAACAGATACGCAGTATTTT; cdr3_aa: CASSIGRGTDTQYF
v_call: TRBV6-6; d_call: TRBD1; clone_size: NA; j_call: TRBJ1-1; cdr3_nt: TGTGCCAGCAGTCCTAACAGGGGACCTAACACTGAAGCTTTCTTT; cdr3_aa: CASSPNRGPNTEAFF
v_call: TRBV19; d_call: NA; clone_size: NA; j_call: TRBJ2-7; cdr3_nt: TGTGCCAGTAGTCCCCGGACATCCTCCTACGAGCAGTACTTC; cdr3_aa: CASSPRTSSYEQYF
v_call: TRBV10-1; d_call: NA; clone_size: NA; j_call: TRBJ2-7; cdr3_nt: TGCGCCAGCAGTGAGGGGACACCTACCTACGAGCAGTACTTC; cdr3_aa: CASSEGTPTYEQYF
v_call: TRBV5-4; d_call: NA; clone_size: NA; j_call: TRBJ2-5; cdr3_nt: TGTGCCAGCAGGCAGGGGGCGGGAGGGCAAGAGACCCAGTACTTC; cdr3_aa: CASRQGAGGQETQYF
v_call: TRBV28; d_call: NA; clone_size: NA; j_call: TRBJ1-1; cdr3_nt: TGTGCCAGCAGTTTGGACAGTAGGGGTGAAGCTTTCTTT; cdr3_aa: CASSLDSRGEAFF
v_call: TRBV11-3; d_call: TRBD2; clone_size: NA; j_call: TRBJ2-3; cdr3_nt: TGTGCCAGCAGCCACTCCGGGGGGAATACGCAGTATTTT; cdr3_aa: CASSHSGGNTQYF
v_call: TRBV2; d_call: TRBD1; clone_size: NA; j_call: TRBJ1-2; cdr3_nt: TGTGCCAGCAGTGGGACAGGGTGGGACTATGGCTACACCTTC; cdr3_aa: CASSGTGWDYGYTF
v_call: TRBV11-3; d_call: NA; clone_size: NA; j_call: TRBJ2-2; cdr3_nt: TGTGCCAGCAGCTTAGCCGCGGGCTCGAACGGGGAGCTGTTTTTT; cdr3_aa: CASSLAAGSNGELFF
v_call: TRBV9; d_call: TRBD1; clone_size: NA; j_call: TRBJ2-2; cdr3_nt: TGTGCCAGCAGCGCCGGGACAGGGGGTATCGGGGAGCTGTTTTTT; cdr3_aa: CASSAGTGGIGELFF
v_call: TRBV6-5; d_call: NA; clone_size: NA; j_call: TRBJ2-2; cdr3_nt: TGTGCCAGCAGGGGCCCGGAGGAATACACCGGGGAGCTGTTTTTT; cdr3_aa: CASRGPEEYTGELFF
v_call: TRBV5-1; d_call: NA; clone_size: NA; j_call: TRBJ1-2; cdr3_nt: TGCGCCAGCAGCTTGGCCTCCCGGGAGGGCGTCTATGGCTACACCTTC; cdr3_aa: CASSLASREGVYGYTF
v_call: TRBV4-1; d_call: NA; clone_size: NA; j_call: TRBJ2-2; cdr3_nt: TGCGCCAGCAGCCACACCATTCTCGCGGACGCCGGGGAGCTGTTTTTT; cdr3_aa: CASSHTILADAGELFF
v_call: TRBV19; d_call: NA; clone_size: NA; j_call: TRBJ2-6; cdr3_nt: TGTGCCACCCAATCTCGGTCGCACTCTGGGGCCAACGTCCTGACTTTC; cdr3_aa: CATQSRSHSGANVLTF
v_call: TRBV18; d_call: TRBD2; clone_size: NA; j_call: TRBJ2-2; cdr3_nt: TGTGCCAGCTCACTACTAGCGGGAGGAAGGACCGGGGAGCTGTTTTTT; cdr3_aa: CASSLLAGGRTGELFF
v_call: TRBV5-1; d_call: TRBD1; clone_size: NA; j_call: TRBJ1-4; cdr3_nt: TGCGCCAGCAGCCCGGCAGGGACAGGTCTTGAAAAACTGTTTTTT; cdr3_aa: CASSPAGTGLEKLFF
v_call: TRBV19; d_call: NA; clone_size: NA; j_call: TRBJ1-3; cdr3_nt: TGTGCCAGTAGTACCGTGAGCTCTGGAAACACCATATATTTT; cdr3_aa: CASSTVSSGNTIYF
v_call: TRBV7-7; d_call: TRBD2; clone_size: NA; j_call: TRBJ2-1; cdr3_nt: TGTGCCAGCAGCTTAGCGGCTAGCGGGAGGGCCAACTCCTACAATGAGCAGTTCTTC; cdr3_aa: CASSLAASGRANSYNEQFF
v_call: TRBV4-1; d_call: NA; clone_size: NA; j_call: TRBJ2-7; cdr3_nt: TGCGCCAGCAGCCACTTGGACATTTACGAGCAGTACTTC; cdr3_aa: CASSHLDIYEQYF
v_call: TRBV29-1; d_call: TRBD1; clone_size: NA; j_call: TRBJ2-1; cdr3_nt: TGCGGCGCAGAGGGACAGGGGAATGAGCAGTTCTTC; cdr3_aa: CGAEGQGNEQFF
v_call: TRBV2; d_call: NA; clone_size: NA; j_call: TRBJ2-1; cdr3_nt: TGTGCCAGCAGTGAAGTGGGCGGTTCCTACAATGAGCAGTTCTTC; cdr3_aa: CASSEVGGSYNEQFF
v_call: TRBV5-1; d_call: NA; clone_size: NA; j_call: TRBJ2-7; cdr3_nt: TGCGCCAGCAGCTTTAGAGGTGGCTCCTACGAGCAGTACTTC; cdr3_aa: CASSFRGGSYEQYF
v_call: TRBV6-5; d_call: TRBD1; clone_size: NA; j_call: TRBJ2-7; cdr3_nt: TGTGCCAGCAGGACAGGGTTTGGCTACGAGCAGTACTTC; cdr3_aa: CASRTGFGYEQYF
v_call: TRBV5-1; d_call: TRBD2; clone_size: NA; j_call: TRBJ2-1; cdr3_nt: TGCGCCAGCAGCTCTTACCCCGGGACTAGCGAGCACAATGAGCAGTTCTTC; cdr3_aa: CASSSYPGTSEHNEQFF
v_call: TRBV7-6; d_call: TRBD1; clone_size: NA; j_call: TRBJ1-1; cdr3_nt: TGTGCCAGCAGCTTAGCTGGGACAGGGAGGTCCACTGAAGCTTTCTTT; cdr3_aa: CASSLAGTGRSTEAFF
v_call: TRBV27; d_call: TRBD1; clone_size: NA; j_call: TRBJ2-7; cdr3_nt: TGTGCCAGCAGCCGCGGACAGGGGAACTACGAGCAGTACTTC; cdr3_aa: CASSRGQGNYEQYF